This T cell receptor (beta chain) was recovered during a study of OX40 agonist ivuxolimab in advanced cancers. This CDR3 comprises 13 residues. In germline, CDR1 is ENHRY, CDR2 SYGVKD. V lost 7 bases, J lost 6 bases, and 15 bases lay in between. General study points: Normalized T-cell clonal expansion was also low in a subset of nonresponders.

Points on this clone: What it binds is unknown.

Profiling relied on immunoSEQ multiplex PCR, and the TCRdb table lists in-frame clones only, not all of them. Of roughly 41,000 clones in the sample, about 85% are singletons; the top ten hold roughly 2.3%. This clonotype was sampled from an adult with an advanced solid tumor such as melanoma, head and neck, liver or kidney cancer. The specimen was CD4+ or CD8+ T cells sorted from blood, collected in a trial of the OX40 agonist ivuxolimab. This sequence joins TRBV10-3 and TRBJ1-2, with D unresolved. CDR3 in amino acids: CAITVREDDGYTF. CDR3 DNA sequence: TGTGCCATCACGGTTCGGGAGGACGATGGCTACACCTTC.